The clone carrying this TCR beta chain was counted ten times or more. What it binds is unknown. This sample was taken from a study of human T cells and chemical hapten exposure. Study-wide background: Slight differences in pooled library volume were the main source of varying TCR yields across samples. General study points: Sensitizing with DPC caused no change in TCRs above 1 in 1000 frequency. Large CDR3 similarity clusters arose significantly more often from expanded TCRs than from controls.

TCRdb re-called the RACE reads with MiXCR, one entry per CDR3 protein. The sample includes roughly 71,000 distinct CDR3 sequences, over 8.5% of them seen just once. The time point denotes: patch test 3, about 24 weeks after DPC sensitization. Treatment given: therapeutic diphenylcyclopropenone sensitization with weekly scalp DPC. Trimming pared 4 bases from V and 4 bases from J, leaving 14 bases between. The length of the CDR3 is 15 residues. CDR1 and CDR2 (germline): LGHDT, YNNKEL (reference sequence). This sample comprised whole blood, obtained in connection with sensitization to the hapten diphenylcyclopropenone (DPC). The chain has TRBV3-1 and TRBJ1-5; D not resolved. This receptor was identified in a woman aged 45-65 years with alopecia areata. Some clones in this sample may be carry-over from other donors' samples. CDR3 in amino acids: CASSLQEGGNQPQHF. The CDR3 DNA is TGTGCCAGCAGCCTACAAGAGGGAGGGAATCAGCCCCAGCATTTT.